This TCR beta chain stems from a study of preoperative IRX-2 immunotherapy in early breast cancer. Stated treatment: preoperative locoregional IRX-2 cytokine immunotherapy. Clones were sequenced by immunoSEQ multiplex PCR, and TCRdb holds only the in-frame ones, with some missing. The table shows 43,000 or so clones, with about 95% occurring only once. V lost 2 bases and J lost 3; bases outside the gene matches: 8. The germline V gene encodes CDR1 MDHEN and CDR2 SYDVKM. The CDR3 runs to 17 residues. The V call is TRBV28, the J call TRBJ2-1; 9 bases align to TRBD2. The TCR comes from a human donor with breast cancer. This sample comprised tumor tissue, obtained after IRX-2 immunotherapy. The CDR3 here is CASSLQTSGPFYNEQFF. CDR3 DNA: TGTGCCAGCAGTTTACAGACTAGCGGCCCCTTCTACAATGAGCAGTTCTTC.